Listed below are T cell receptor beta chains from one sample, sequenced in a study of blood T cell repertoires in COVID-19. Sequencing used immunoSEQ multiplex PCR; TCRdb keeps in-frame clones, though not all of them. The sample holds a few hundred thousand clones, around 84% seen once. Sequenced material: peripheral blood. The receptors here all came from a man between 45 and 60 years old who had recovered from COVID-19. The CDR3 runs from the conserved cysteine through the conserved F or W. The D gene is left open where the match is weak. Size values are once, few and many counts, or a class for expanded clones, and some rows have none.

NA | 14 | TRBJ1-1 | TRBV7-8 | NA | CASSVIAGNTEAFF | TGTGCCAGCAGCGTAATAGCCGGGAACACTGAAGCTTTCTTT
NA | 13 | TRBJ2-5 | TRBV18 | NA | CASSRTDQETQYF | TGTGCCAGCTCACGGACAGACCAAGAGACCCAGTACTTC
once | 14 | TRBJ2-7 | TRBV2 | TRBD1 | CASSSGTGSHEQYF | TGTGCCAGCAGTTCCGGGACAGGGAGCCACGAGCAGTACTTC
NA | 15 | TRBJ1-2 | TRBV5-1 | TRBD1 | CASSSTGVKNYGYTF | TGCGCCAGCAGCTCGACAGGGGTTAAAAACTATGGCTACACCTTC
NA | 12 | TRBJ2-5 | TRBV5-1 | NA | CASSFVEETQYF | TGCGCCAGCAGCTTCGTTGAGGAGACCCAGTACTTC
NA | 16 | TRBJ2-1 | TRBV27 | NA | CASSLRARASYNEQFF | TGTGCCAGCAGTTTACGGGCCAGGGCCTCCTACAATGAGCAGTTCTTC
NA | 15 | TRBJ1-2 | TRBV28 | NA | CASNRNHGAHYGYTF | TGTGCCAGCAACAGAAACCACGGCGCCCACTATGGCTACACCTTC
NA | 16 | TRBJ1-3 | TRBV7-8 | TRBD1 | CASRGTAFSSGNTIYF | TGTGCCAGCAGGGGGACAGCCTTCAGCTCTGGAAACACCATATATTTT
NA | 14 | TRBJ2-7 | TRBV27 | TRBD1 | CASSLRQGVHEQYF | TGTGCCAGCAGTTTACGACAGGGGGTCCACGAGCAGTACTTC
NA | 14 | TRBJ1-5 | TRBV27 | NA | CASSLGGSNQPQHF | TGTGCCAGCAGTTTAGGGGGCAGCAATCAGCCCCAGCATTTT
NA | 13 | TRBJ1-2 | TRBV5-5 | TRBD1 | CASSPGQPYGYTF | TGTGCCAGCAGCCCGGGACAGCCCTATGGCTACACCTTC
NA | 13 | TRBJ2-3 | TRBV21-1 | NA | CASRQQEGDTQYF | TGTGCCAGCAGACAACAGGAAGGTGATACGCAGTATTTT
NA | 15 | TRBJ2-7 | TRBV4-2 | NA | CASSKESGFRYEQYF | TGTGCCAGCAGCAAAGAGAGCGGATTCAGGTACGAGCAGTACTTC
NA | 16 | TRBJ1-3 | TRBV5-1 | TRBD1 | CASSSGTGLFGNTIYF | TGCGCCAGCAGCTCCGGGACAGGGTTGTTTGGAAACACCATATATTTT